This T cell receptor (beta chain) was retrieved from a study of control samples from healthy donors and cancer patients. There are 16 residues in the CDR3. Trimming took off 1 base at V and 0 bases at J, with 11 bases between the two ends. The germline V gene has CDR1 LGHDT and CDR2 YNNKEL (reference sequence). Using immunoSEQ multiplex PCR, the repertoire was profiled, and TCRdb retains in-frame clones only, with some absent. Here the sample spans about 150,000 clones, approximately 94% being singletons. The V and J genes are TRBV3-1 (or the pseudogene TRBV3-2) and TRBJ2-3, with a weak D call TRBD1 (5 bases). Input material: blood. The sequence came from a woman aged 18-29 years in good health. The CDR3 region is CASSQGLGQSTDTQYF. The CDR3 coding sequence is TGTGCCAGCAGCCAAGGGTTGGGGCAGAGCACAGATACGCAGTATTTT.